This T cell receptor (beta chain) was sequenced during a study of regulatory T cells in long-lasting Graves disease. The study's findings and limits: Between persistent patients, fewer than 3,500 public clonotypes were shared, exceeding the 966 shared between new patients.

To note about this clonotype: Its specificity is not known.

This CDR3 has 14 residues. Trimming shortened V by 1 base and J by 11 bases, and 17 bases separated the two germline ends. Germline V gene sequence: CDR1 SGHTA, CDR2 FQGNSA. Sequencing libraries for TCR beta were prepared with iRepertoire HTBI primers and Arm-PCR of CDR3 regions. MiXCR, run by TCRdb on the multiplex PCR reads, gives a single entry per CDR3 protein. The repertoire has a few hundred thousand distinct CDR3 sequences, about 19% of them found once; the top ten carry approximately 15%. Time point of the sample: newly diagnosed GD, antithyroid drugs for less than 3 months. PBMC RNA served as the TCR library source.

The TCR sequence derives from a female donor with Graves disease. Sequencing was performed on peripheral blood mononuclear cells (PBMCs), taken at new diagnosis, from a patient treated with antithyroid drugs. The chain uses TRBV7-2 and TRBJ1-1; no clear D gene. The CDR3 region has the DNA TGTGCCAGCAGCTTAGTCCTTTCGGGCAGGCATGCTTTCTTT. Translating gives CASSLVLSGRHAFF.